This TCR beta chain was captured by sequencing in a study of T cell responses to AZD1222 COVID-19 vaccine. The data were produced by immunoSEQ multiplex PCR, yet TCRdb's version contains in-frame clones alone and is incomplete. Here the sample spans 150,000 to 200,000 clones, 80% to 90% being singletons. In the case of this clone: Its matching antigen is unknown.

CDR3 size: 16 residues. CDR1 is LNHNV and CDR2 is YYDKDF in the germline V gene (reference sequence). Trimming pared 1 base from V and 3 bases from J, leaving 16 bases between. Overall study findings and caveats: All repertoire sampling was performed exclusively after the peak T cell response. The study identified only six AZD1222 recipients as seropositive at baseline.

The receptor was isolated from an adult who received the MenACWY meningococcal vaccine as a control. The starting material was peripheral blood, obtained 28 days after the second dose of the MenACWY control vaccine. The chain carries TRBV15 and TRBJ2-7; D is perhaps TRBD1 or TRBD2 (5 bases each). CDR3 bases: TGTGCCACCAGCAGAGGCATAGGGACCCCATACTACGAGCAGTACTTC. It yields the protein CATSRGIGTPYYEQYF.